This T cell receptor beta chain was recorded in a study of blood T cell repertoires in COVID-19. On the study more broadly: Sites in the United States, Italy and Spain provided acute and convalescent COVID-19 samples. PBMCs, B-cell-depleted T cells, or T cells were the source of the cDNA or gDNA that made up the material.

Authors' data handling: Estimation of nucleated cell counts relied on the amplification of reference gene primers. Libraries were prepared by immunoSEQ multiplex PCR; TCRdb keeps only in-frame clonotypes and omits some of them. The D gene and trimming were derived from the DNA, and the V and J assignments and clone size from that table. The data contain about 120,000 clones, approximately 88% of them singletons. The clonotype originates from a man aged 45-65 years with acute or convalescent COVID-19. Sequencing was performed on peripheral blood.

CDR3 sequence (DNA): TGTGCCAGTAGTACCCGCGGGGACGGAGACAATGAGCAGTTCTTC. Protein product: CASSTRGDGDNEQFF. The chain is built from TRBV19 and TRBJ2-1, with D tentatively TRBD2 (6 bases). The CDR3 has 15 amino acids. Per the germline V gene, CDR1 is LNHDA and CDR2 is SQIVND (reference sequence). The V end lost 4 bases, the J end lost 5 bases, and 15 bases lay between the germline ends.